This note documents a single T cell receptor beta chain sequence. The data were produced by immunoSEQ multiplex PCR, yet TCRdb's version contains in-frame clones alone and is incomplete. The sample has 1,400,000 or so clones; less than 99% are singletons. CDR3 length: 19 amino acids. Trimming took 3 bases from V and 0 from J; bases not matched to a gene: 10. The germline V gene has CDR1 SGHVS and CDR2 FQNEAQ. This sample is drawn from a study of shared clonotypes between healthy human individuals. The sequence was obtained from a man younger than 45 in good health. The sample comprised naive CD4+ T cells sorted from blood. Noted subset: CD45RA+ positively selected. This sequence joins TRBV7-8 and TRBJ2-1, with 11 bases matching TRBD2. CDR3 bases: TGTGCCAGCAGCTTGGGTCGGGCTAGCGGGGGGATCTCCTACAATGAGCAGTTCTTC. Protein sequence: CASSLGRASGGISYNEQFF.